This paragraph covers one T cell receptor beta chain sequence. The data belong to a study of cytomegalovirus exposure and HLA in healthy donors. The PCR used 60 Vbeta and 13 Jbeta primers. Profiled with immunoSEQ multiplex PCR; TCRdb holds only in-frame clones, not every one. The sample records 150,000 to 200,000 clones, around 83% being singletons. As for the donors, each was a healthy bone marrow donor. This TCR derives from a man aged 40-55 years in good health and CMV-seropositive. The sequencing input was PBMCs.

In DNA form, the CDR3 reads TGTGCCAGCAGCCCCCAATCTAGCGGGAGTTGGAGGGACAATGAGCAGTTCTTC. Protein product: CASSPQSSGSWRDNEQFF. This sequence joins TRBV7-6 and TRBJ2-1; 10 bases agree with TRBD2. V was pared by 5 bases and J by 5 bases, with 15 bases of the junction left unmatched. The germline gives CDR1 SGHVS, CDR2 FNYEAQ. This CDR3 contains 18 residues.